These T cell receptor beta chains were read from a single sample in a study of T cells in Graves' hyperthyroidism and ophthalmopathy. TCRdb re-called the multiplex PCR reads with MiXCR, one entry per CDR3 protein. This sample has about 320,000 distinct CDR3 sequences, with 16% found just once. Sequencing used blood. The receptors derive from a man between 25 and 39 years old with Graves' hyperthyroidism. Both conserved end residues are trimmed from each CDR3. Each record gives: CDR3 length, V gene, clone size, CDR3 protein. Size tells how often a clone was seen (once, few, many) or the class of an expanded clone, and some rows leave it out.

>13|TRBV20-1|-
SARDLARGMTEAF
>12|TRBV29-1|many
SVDHGSGPYEQY
>14|TRBV27|many
ASSFISQLPNQPQH
>11|TRBV20-1|many
SAPSGSYNEQF
>12|TRBV13|many
ASRPGQGRETQY
>13|TRBV27|many
ASRGGTSGVYEQY
>13|TRBV3-1|-
ASSQGVRGSSPLH
>15|TRBV11-1|-
ASSSRLAGGPHNEQF
>12|TRBV20-1|many
SARDSGGDSPLH
>16|TRBV5-5|-
ASSLSRGTSGGGETQY
>12|TRBV11-2|many
ASSLAPGEVSLH
>12|TRBV7-2|many
ASSAGVGSYEQY
>12|TRBV4-1|-
ASSQIDRPDTQY
>12|TRBV28|many
ASSPGRWSGELF
>11|TRBV30|many
ASDGTSNEKLF
>9|TRBV10-3|many
AISDNYEQY
>11|TRBV29-1|-
SALIQGNYGYT
>11|TRBV2|-
ASSPWGNQPQH
>12|TRBV9|few
ASSSPGQGYGYT
>13|TRBV20-1|many
SAKGVAGVVNEQF
>12|TRBV20-1|-
SASPPALSYEQY
>12|TRBV12-3/TRBV12-4|many
ASRPGQAVNEQF
>15|TRBV7-8|many
ASSSYTGTGWSGELF
>12|TRBV18|many
ASSSRTGEETQY
>13|TRBV20-1|many
SARGYRASNYGYT
>13|TRBV11-2|few
ASSLGVAGIYEQY
>8|TRBV2|many
ASTRDTQY
>11|TRBV28|many
ASTPVGTYEQY
>12|TRBV13|few
ASSLGPGAKPQH
>12|TRBV11-2|many
ASSPVDGQETQY
>13|TRBV5-1|many
ASSLGRSMNTEAF
>9|TRBV6-1|many
ASRLRDMEF
>15|TRBV6-2/TRBV6-3|few
ASSMDRDYANTGELF
>14|TRBV3-1|many
ASSPMGGISSYEQY
>12|TRBV28|many
ATLSGSFTGELF
>11|TRBV28|many
ASSSQSVYEQY
>15|TRBV24-1|-
ATSDLPGGRGTDTQY
>13|TRBV30|many
AWSASSARTDTQY
>14|TRBV6-2/TRBV6-3|few
ASSYSNTGVLNEQF
>10|TRBV2|many
ASSQGWNEQF
>12|TRBV6-2/TRBV6-3|-
ASSKDGSFDEQY
>12|TRBV5-1|many
ASSLDPSNQPQH
>12|TRBV11-1|many
ASSPSNRVETQY
>10|TRBV6-2/TRBV6-3|many
ASRDGGYEQY
>14|TRBV3-1|many
ASSLRLAGSQETQY
>12|TRBV2|many
ASSELSANTEAF
>12|TRBV2|many
ASSGDTGNRELF
>13|TRBV29-1|many
SVPLRRELYNEQF
>11|TRBV3-1|-
ASSQDGGGAFF